What follows describes a single T cell receptor beta chain. The sample holds a few counts of this clone. Its antigen is not yet known. Per-nucleotide qualities are absent, and no much larger clonotype sits a single base away. This specimen belongs to a study of blood T cell repertoires in COVID-19 (dated by TCRdb to about 2020). About the full investigation: Samples covering the acute and convalescent phases of COVID-19 were provided by collaborators in the United States, Italy and Spain. Where available, HLA class I and class II types were obtained from metadata supplied by the sample provider rather than from assay-based typing. Samples came from the ongoing ImmuneRACE study (first 160 participants) plus 1,254 subjects from 6 global collaborators. Deeply sampled blood TCRbeta repertoires from subjects exposed to, actively infected with, or recovered from COVID-19 were included in the dataset. The repertoires were released in a freely available public database meant as a resource for research on the immune response to SARS-CoV-2. The material from the prospective study consisted of cDNA or gDNA derived from T cells, B-cell-depleted T cells, or PBMCs. A de-identified subject ID, COVID-19 status, age in years and sex were almost always included in the sample metadata.

The paper's findings and limits, for the study overall: The amount of clinical and demographic metadata varied by source and participant and was provided uncurated.

The collaborating institutions used their own protocols to collect whole blood in K2EDTA tubes. For TCRbeta analysis, collaborators shipped samples as frozen whole blood, isolated PBMCs, or DNA extracted from either of those sample types. TCRbeta CDR3 regions were amplified from genomic DNA using the immunoSEQ Assay, a bias-controlled multiplex PCR. Processing in the source paper ran as follows. The number of nucleated cells in each sample was estimated from the amplification of reference gene primers within the assay. To quantify the absolute abundance of each unique TCRbeta CDR3 rearrangement, sequence reads were collapsed and filtered. Productive Simpson clonality was computed per sample as the square root of Simpson's diversity index over productive rearrangements. The clones in this table, taken by TCRdb from immuneACCESS, are in-frame only. Not every clone is retained; where verified, under half of the shortfall comes from an unresolved V gene, and the cause of the rest is unknown. For V, J and clone size, that table is used; D and trimming come from the DNA. The sample table lists around 100,000 clones, 75% to 90% of them with a count of one. The biggest ten clones account for 1.5% to 2% of the sample.

The trim is 0 bases for V and 5 bases for J, with a gap of 7 bases between the germline ends. The cysteine opens and the phenylalanine closes a CDR3 of 13 amino acids. The entry retains the CDR3 DNA only, 39 bases that are in frame from base 1. The germline V gene specifies MNHNS as CDR1 and SASEGT as CDR2. Specimen: peripheral blood. Here the chain combines TRBV6-1 and TRBJ1-1; TRBD1 is a weak D gene call, 5 bases matching. The TCR sequence derives from a woman in her 70s with active or convalescent COVID-19. The CDR3 region: CASSEARGTEAFF. The bases read TGTGCCAGCAGTGAAGCGCGGGGGACTGAAGCTTTCTTT.